These 7 T cell receptor beta chains were all obtained from the same sample, sequenced in a study of blood T cell repertoires in COVID-19. Produced via immunoSEQ multiplex PCR; TCRdb's table is partial and in-frame only. The repertoire includes under 300,000 clones, 65% to 90% of them detected once, and less than 3% sits in the top ten. Sequencing was performed on peripheral blood. These receptors all come from a woman in her sixties with active or convalescent COVID-19.

This clone was detected only once. The V gene is TRBV19, the J gene TRBJ2-7; TRBD2 matches at 10 bases. V shed 7 bases and J 6 bases; nucleotides not matched to a gene: 9. In germline, CDR1 is LNHDA, CDR2 SQIVND (reference sequence). The CDR3 is made up of 14 amino acids. The chain's CDR3 is CASKVGAGGAEQYF. The CDR3 DNA sequence: TGTGCCAGTAAGGTTGGAGCGGGGGGGGCCGAGCAGTACTTC.

This clone was counted once. This chain uses TRBV2 with TRBJ2-3; tentatively, D is TRBD2 (5 bases). Germline-derived CDR1 and CDR2 are SNHLY and FYNNEI. CDR3 length equals 14 residues. Trimming took 2 bases from V and 5 from J, leaving 11 bases between them. Here the CDR3 DNA reads TGTGCCAGCAGTGAACCCGGACGGGGAGATACGCAGTATTTT. It codes for CASSEPGRGDTQYF.

The V call is TRBV10-1, the J call TRBJ1-5, with 8 bases that match TRBD1. There are 20 residues in the CDR3. V shed 0 bases, J shed 0 bases, and the junction held 13 bases outside the gene matches. Germline CDR1 and CDR2: WNHNN and SYGVQD (reference sequence). The CDR3 spells CASSESTGGTGTDSNQPQHF. The CDR3 bases are TGCGCCAGCAGTGAGTCCACAGGGGGAACCGGGACAGATAGCAATCAGCCCCAGCATTTT.

The CDR3: CASSASSGGRETQYF. For the CDR3, the DNA is TGTGCCAGCAGCGCGTCTAGCGGGGGGAGGGAAACGCAGTATTTT. The V and J genes are TRBV9 and TRBJ2-3, with 11 positions matching TRBD2. CDR1 and CDR2 (germline): SGDLS, YYNGEE. The CDR3 runs 15 residues. V was pared by 3 bases and J by 9 bases, with 9 bases of the junction left unmatched.

This clone was seen more than once but under ten times. J is TRBJ2-2 and V is TRBV30, with 12 bases matching TRBD2. The CDR3 totals 16 residues. Germline V gene data show CDR1 as GTSNPN and CDR2 as SVGIG (reference sequence). The V segment lost 4 bases and the J segment 6 bases; nucleotides outside the gene matches: 9. CDR3 coding DNA: TGTGCCTGGACCAGAGGACTAGCGGGGAGCGCCGGGGAGCTGTTTTTT. This encodes CAWTRGLAGSAGELFF.

The CDR3 DNA reads TGTGCCAGCAGCCAGGGAGCGGGACAGGTCTACGAGCAGTACTTC. This sequence encodes CASSQGAGQVYEQYF. The V gene is TRBV7-9, the J gene TRBJ2-7, with D perhaps matching TRBD1 (8 bases). Trimming removed 5 bases from V and 3 bases from J, with 17 bases in between. This CDR3 has 15 amino acids. Germline V gene data show CDR1 as SEHNR and CDR2 as FQNEAQ (reference sequence).

This CDR3 reads CASSESKVVAGAHGTQYF. The CDR3 DNA follows: TGTGCCAGCAGTGAATCAAAGGTAGTAGCGGGGGCCCACGGTACGCAGTATTTT. This sequence joins TRBV6-1 and TRBJ2-3, with 9 bases aligning to TRBD2. CDR1 and CDR2 from the germline V gene are MNHNS and SASEGT. V was pared by 2 bases and J by 8 bases, with 17 bases of the junction left unmatched. The length of the CDR3 is 18 residues.